This TCR beta chain is from a study of cytomegalovirus exposure and HLA in healthy donors. Study-wide results and caveats: In a later analysis, at a false discovery rate of 0.05, approximately 16,000 TCR beta sequences matched HLA alleles. Among donors in an Asian-associated ancestry cluster, a later analysis reportedly found fewer N-insertions than the approximately 670-donor mean. A later analysis linked a missense DCLRE1C variant to TCR beta V- and J-gene trimming. The study assumed roughly uniform donor sequencing depth for presence/absence analyses.

About this clone: What it binds is unknown.

Amplification used 60 Vbeta primers and 13 Jbeta primers. TCRdb's copy holds only in-frame clones and misses some; the assay was immunoSEQ multiplex PCR. Among around 40,000 clones listed, 64% were seen once. From germline, CDR1 is SGHNT and CDR2 YYREEE (reference sequence). The CDR3 runs to 14 residues. The V gene lost 8 bases and the J gene lost 0 bases, with 12 bases spanning the gap. The sequencing input was PBMCs. The chain joins TRBV5-4 to TRBJ1-5; D may be TRBD1 (6 bases). This TCR was recovered from a human donor in good health. The CDR3: CARGNRDSNQPQHF. The CDR3 coding sequence is TGTGCCAGGGGTAACAGGGATAGCAATCAGCCCCAGCATTTT.